The rows below give T cell receptor beta chains drawn from one sample of a study of T cell responses to AZD1222 COVID-19 vaccine. The table came from immunoSEQ multiplex PCR; TCRdb's copy has only in-frame clones and leaves some out. The sample contains under 150,000 clones, more than 85% of which appear only once. The sequenced sample was peripheral blood, obtained on day 0 of AZD1222 vaccination. All receptors come from an adult in good health. Both conserved end residues are part of each CDR3. Fields, in order: D gene, J gene, clone size, V gene, CDR3 DNA, CDR3 protein. D genes are given only for firm matches. The size entry is marked missing in some rows and otherwise reads once, few, many or a size class.

- | TRBJ1-2 | - | TRBV2 | TGTGCCAGCAGTTCAGGGAATCAAAGCTATGGCTACACCTTC | CASSSGNQSYGYTF
- | TRBJ1-1 | - | TRBV5-5 | TGTGCCAGCAGCCCCAGAGGGGCGGAAGCTTTCTTT | CASSPRGAEAFF
- | TRBJ2-7 | - | TRBV27 | TGTGCCAGCAGTCCAGGGTCCTGGTACGAGCAGTACTTC | CASSPGSWYEQYF
- | TRBJ1-1 | - | TRBV7-2 | TGTGCCAGCAGCTTAGTACGGGACACTGAAGCTTTCTTT | CASSLVRDTEAFF
TRBD1 | TRBJ2-7 | - | TRBV6-5 | TGTGCCACCACCTGGAGGACAGGGTTAATCGAGCAGTACTTC | CATTWRTGLIEQYF
TRBD1 | TRBJ1-1 | - | TRBV6-4 | TGTGCCAGCAGTGAAGATCGGGGCAGGGGGACTGAAGCTTTCTTT | CASSEDRGRGTEAFF
- | TRBJ2-7 | - | TRBV21-1 | TGTGCCAGCAGCAAAGTGGCTGATCCCTACGAGCAGTACTTC | CASSKVADPYEQYF
- | TRBJ1-2 | - | TRBV24-1 | TGTGCCACCGGCCCGGTGAGCAACTACACCTTC | CATGPVSNYTF
- | TRBJ1-3 | - | TRBV3-1/TRBV3-2 | TGTGCCAGCAGCGCGACTGAATCTGGAAACACCATATATTTT | CASSATESGNTIYF
- | TRBJ2-1 | - | TRBV9 | TGTGCCAGCAGTGACCGCTGGAATGAGCAGTTCTTC | CASSDRWNEQFF
TRBD2 | TRBJ2-2 | once | TRBV28 | TGTGCCAGCAGCCCGAGCGGGGGGAACACCGGGGAGCTGTTTTTT | CASSPSGGNTGELFF
- | TRBJ1-4 | once | TRBV28 | TGTGCCAGCAGTTTGTTTCAGGTGAAAAAACTGTTTTTT | CASSLFQVKKLFF
TRBD1 | TRBJ2-1 | - | TRBV2 | TGTGCCAGCTCGGACAGGGGGCTGGCTGAGCAGTTCTTC | CASSDRGLAEQFF
- | TRBJ1-3 | - | TRBV11-3 | TGTGCCAGCACCGCCGAAACAAGCTCTGGAAACACCATATATTTT | CASTAETSSGNTIYF
- | TRBJ1-5 | - | TRBV28 | TGTGCCAGCAGTTTTAGGTTCGGCAATCAGCCCCAGCATTTT | CASSFRFGNQPQHF
- | TRBJ1-3 | - | TRBV11-3 | TGTGCCAGCAGACGCGCGGCGGGCAGGGGCTTCTTCGGAAACACCATATATTTT | CASRRAAGRGFFGNTIYF
- | TRBJ1-3 | - | TRBV5-5 | TGTGCCAGCAGCTTGTCACAGGCCTCTGGAAACACCATATATTTT | CASSLSQASGNTIYF
TRBD1 | TRBJ1-1 | - | TRBV5-6 | TGTGCCAGCAGCTCACCGAAAAAAAATGTGGACAGGGGTCTCGCTGAAGCTTTCTTT | CASSSPKKNVDRGLAEAFF
- | TRBJ2-1 | - | TRBV6-4 | TGTGCCAGCAGTTCCGGGGATAACAATGAGCAGTTCTTC | CASSSGDNNEQFF
- | TRBJ2-3 | - | TRBV19 | TGTGCCAGTAACCTGAGAGGCCCAGATACGCAGTATTTT | CASNLRGPDTQYF
- | TRBJ1-1 | - | TRBV7-9 | TGTGCCAGCAGCTCCAACACTGAAGCTTTCTTT | CASSSNTEAFF
- | TRBJ1-3 | - | TRBV11-3 | TGTGCCAGCAGCATTCAGAGCTCTGGAAACACCATATATTTT | CASSIQSSGNTIYF
- | TRBJ1-2 | - | TRBV7-9 | TGTGCCAGCAGCTCCGGGACCTATGGCTACACCTTC | CASSSGTYGYTF
- | TRBJ2-1 | - | TRBV3-1/TRBV3-2 | TGTGCCAGCAGCCAAGATCATCGGAGCAACAATGAGCAGTTCTTC | CASSQDHRSNNEQFF
- | TRBJ1-1 | - | TRBV6-2/TRBV6-3 | TGTGCCAGCAGTACACGCGGGGGAATCACTGAAGCTTTCTTT | CASSTRGGITEAFF